These T cell receptor beta chains were read from a single sample in a study of tumor-infiltrating lymphocytes in oesophageal squamous cell carcinoma. Each CDR3 protein gets one entry after TCRdb re-called the PCR reads with MiXCR. The sample has roughly 13,000 distinct CDR3 sequences; approximately 50% are singletons. The sequencing sample was made of blood. The receptors come from a male donor with esophageal squamous cell carcinoma. The CDR3 runs from the conserved cysteine through the conserved F or W. D genes are given only for firm matches. Some rows mark clone size as missing; the rest say once, few, many or name a class of expanded clone.

j_gene: TRBJ2-7; abundance: .; d_gene: TRBD2; v_gene: TRBV7-2; CDR3aa: CASSLGTSGRGYEQYF; CDR3nt: TGTGCCAGCAGCTTAGGGACTAGCGGGAGGGGGTACGAGCAGTACTTC
j_gene: TRBJ2-1; abundance: .; d_gene: .; v_gene: TRBV10-3; CDR3aa: CAISGGEWGGEQFF; CDR3nt: TGTGCCATCAGTGGGGGGGAGTGGGGAGGTGAGCAGTTCTTC
j_gene: TRBJ2-7; abundance: once; d_gene: .; v_gene: TRBV6-8; CDR3aa: CASFEVGYTKSYEQYF; CDR3nt: TGTGCCAGCTTTGAGGTTGGTTATACGAAATCCTACGAGCAGTACTTC
j_gene: TRBJ2-5; abundance: .; d_gene: .; v_gene: TRBV28; CDR3aa: CASRPQIKETQYF; CDR3nt: TGTGCCAGCAGGCCGCAGATTAAGGAGACCCAGTACTTC
j_gene: TRBJ1-2; abundance: .; d_gene: TRBD1; v_gene: TRBV7-2; CDR3aa: CASSWDSLYGYTF; CDR3nt: TGTGCCAGCAGCTGGGACAGCCTCTATGGCTACACCTTC
j_gene: TRBJ2-7; abundance: .; d_gene: .; v_gene: TRBV5-3; CDR3aa: CASSSTNRGGEQYF; CDR3nt: TGTGCCAGCAGCTCCACCAACAGGGGGGGAGAGCAGTACTTC
j_gene: TRBJ2-1; abundance: .; d_gene: TRBD2; v_gene: TRBV7-2; CDR3aa: CASSFPSGPREQFF; CDR3nt: TGTGCCAGCAGCTTTCCTAGCGGACCGCGTGAGCAGTTCTTC
j_gene: TRBJ1-5; abundance: .; d_gene: .; v_gene: TRBV27; CDR3aa: CASSLWSTGGQPQHF; CDR3nt: TGTGCCAGCAGTTTATGGTCAACAGGAGGTCAGCCCCAGCATTTT
j_gene: TRBJ2-1; abundance: .; d_gene: TRBD1; v_gene: TRBV7-6; CDR3aa: CAGQGTGGTTEQFF; CDR3nt: TGTGCCGGTCAAGGGACAGGCGGAACGACTGAGCAGTTCTTC
j_gene: TRBJ2-7; abundance: few; d_gene: .; v_gene: TRBV7-2; CDR3aa: CASSSDSDTYEQYF; CDR3nt: TGTGCCAGCAGCTCGGACAGCGACACCTACGAGCAGTACTTC
j_gene: TRBJ2-1; abundance: medium-sized; d_gene: .; v_gene: TRBV6-2/TRBV6-3; CDR3aa: CASSPRPMDEQFF; CDR3nt: TGTGCCAGCAGTCCTAGACCCATGGATGAGCAGTTCTTC
j_gene: TRBJ2-3; abundance: .; d_gene: .; v_gene: TRBV7-2; CDR3aa: CASSLVGGPSTDTQYF; CDR3nt: TGTGCCAGCAGCTTAGTCGGCGGGCCTAGCACAGATACGCAGTATTTT
j_gene: TRBJ2-2; abundance: .; d_gene: .; v_gene: TRBV7-8; CDR3aa: CASSLSGQSTNTGELFF; CDR3nt: TGTGCCAGCAGCTTGTCCGGACAGAGTACGAACACCGGGGAGCTGTTTTTT
j_gene: TRBJ2-4; abundance: .; d_gene: TRBD1; v_gene: TRBV24-1; CDR3aa: CATSDPGQGLIQYF; CDR3nt: TGTGCCACCAGTGATCCGGGACAGGGACTCATTCAGTACTTC
j_gene: TRBJ2-7; abundance: .; d_gene: .; v_gene: TRBV11-2; CDR3aa: CASTPGRIYEQYF; CDR3nt: TGTGCCAGCACCCCGGGGCGCATCTACGAGCAGTACTTC
j_gene: TRBJ1-5; abundance: .; d_gene: TRBD1; v_gene: TRBV11-2; CDR3aa: CASSTGTGLGNQPQHF; CDR3nt: TGTGCCAGCAGCACTGGGACAGGGCTTGGCAATCAGCCCCAGCATTTT
j_gene: TRBJ2-2; abundance: few; d_gene: .; v_gene: TRBV2; CDR3aa: CASRTGNTGELFF; CDR3nt: TGTGCCAGCAGGACAGGGAACACCGGGGAGCTGTTTTTT
j_gene: TRBJ1-6; abundance: .; d_gene: .; v_gene: TRBV18; CDR3aa: CASSPTDKNSPLHF; CDR3nt: TGTGCCAGCTCACCAACGGACAAAAATTCACCCCTCCACTTT
j_gene: TRBJ2-1; abundance: few; d_gene: TRBD2; v_gene: TRBV7-2; CDR3aa: CASSLVVAGRYNEQFF; CDR3nt: TGTGCCAGCAGCTTAGTTGTAGCGGGAAGATACAATGAGCAGTTCTTC
j_gene: TRBJ2-5; abundance: .; d_gene: .; v_gene: TRBV5-6; CDR3aa: CASSLGAAPGETQYF; CDR3nt: TGTGCCAGCAGCTTGGGGGCAGCCCCAGGGGAGACCCAGTACTTC
j_gene: TRBJ2-1; abundance: many; d_gene: .; v_gene: TRBV18; CDR3aa: CASSTGIGTGGEQFF; CDR3nt: TGTGCCAGCTCAACGGGAATCGGAACGGGTGGTGAGCAGTTCTTC
j_gene: TRBJ2-3; abundance: .; d_gene: .; v_gene: TRBV2; CDR3aa: CASRVQEFTDTQYF; CDR3nt: TGTGCCAGCAGAGTACAGGAATTCACAGATACGCAGTATTTT
j_gene: TRBJ2-1; abundance: .; d_gene: .; v_gene: TRBV27; CDR3aa: CASTPGRLGEQFF; CDR3nt: TGTGCCAGCACCCCGGGCCGACTTGGTGAGCAGTTCTTC
j_gene: TRBJ2-7; abundance: many; d_gene: TRBD2; v_gene: TRBV5-4; CDR3aa: CASSKPGLNRNEQYF; CDR3nt: TGTGCCAGCAGCAAACCGGGACTAAATAGAAACGAGCAGTACTTC
j_gene: TRBJ2-1; abundance: .; d_gene: TRBD2; v_gene: TRBV7-2; CDR3aa: CASSPPGISGRAYNEQFF; CDR3nt: TGTGCCAGCAGCCCGCCGGGAATTAGCGGGAGGGCCTACAATGAGCAGTTCTTC
j_gene: TRBJ2-5; abundance: .; d_gene: .; v_gene: TRBV7-6; CDR3aa: CASSTTFEDGETQYF; CDR3nt: TGTGCTAGCAGCACTACGTTTGAGGATGGAGAGACCCAGTACTTC
j_gene: TRBJ1-4; abundance: once; d_gene: TRBD1; v_gene: TRBV12-3/TRBV12-4; CDR3aa: CASSPRTGQGSEKLFF; CDR3nt: TGTGCCAGCAGTCCTCGAACTGGACAGGGATCCGAAAAACTGTTTTTT
j_gene: TRBJ2-7; abundance: .; d_gene: .; v_gene: TRBV6-6; CDR3aa: CASSQQGYEQYF; CDR3nt: TGTGCCAGCAGTCAACAGGGTTACGAGCAGTACTTC
j_gene: TRBJ2-1; abundance: .; d_gene: .; v_gene: TRBV6-1; CDR3aa: CASSETLALSYNEQFF; CDR3nt: TGTGCCAGCAGTGAGACCCTAGCGTTGTCCTACAATGAGCAGTTCTTC
j_gene: TRBJ2-3; abundance: few; d_gene: TRBD2; v_gene: TRBV7-2; CDR3aa: CASSSNPAGGTDTQYF; CDR3nt: TGTGCCAGCAGCTCGAACCCGGCGGGAGGCACAGATACGCAGTATTTT
j_gene: TRBJ2-5; abundance: .; d_gene: .; v_gene: TRBV27; CDR3aa: CASSLGAETQYF; CDR3nt: TGTGCCAGCAGTTTAGGGGCGGAGACCCAGTACTTC
j_gene: TRBJ2-6; abundance: .; d_gene: TRBD2; v_gene: TRBV12-3/TRBV12-4; CDR3aa: CASRVSGLSGANVLTF; CDR3nt: TGTGCCAGCAGGGTTAGCGGGCTCTCTGGGGCCAACGTCCTGACTTTC
j_gene: TRBJ2-1; abundance: few; d_gene: TRBD2; v_gene: TRBV7-6; CDR3aa: CASSPSGGRLVDEQFF; CDR3nt: TGTGCCAGCAGCCCCTCCGGCGGGAGGTTGGTGGATGAGCAGTTCTTC
j_gene: TRBJ2-3; abundance: .; d_gene: TRBD2; v_gene: TRBV7-8; CDR3aa: CASSLETSGPSTDTQYF; CDR3nt: TGTGCCAGCAGCTTGGAGACTAGCGGCCCAAGCACAGATACGCAGTATTTT
j_gene: TRBJ1-1; abundance: few; d_gene: TRBD1; v_gene: TRBV7-3; CDR3aa: CASSLGTENTEAFF; CDR3nt: TGTGCCAGCAGCTTAGGGACAGAGAACACTGAAGCTTTCTTT
j_gene: TRBJ2-7; abundance: medium-sized; d_gene: TRBD2; v_gene: TRBV6-1; CDR3aa: CASSISGSGDEQYF; CDR3nt: TGTGCCAGCAGCATTAGCGGGAGTGGCGACGAGCAGTACTTC
j_gene: TRBJ2-2; abundance: many; d_gene: .; v_gene: TRBV5-6; CDR3aa: CASRTPTGELFF; CDR3nt: TGTGCCAGCAGGACTCCCACCGGGGAGCTGTTTTTT